The rows below give T cell receptor beta chains drawn from one sample of a study of OX40 agonist ivuxolimab in advanced cancers. Here immunoSEQ multiplex PCR was the method, and the copy in TCRdb shows in-frame clones only, minus some. The sample has 66,000 or so clones; approximately 81% are singletons. Sequenced here: CD4+ or CD8+ T cells sorted from blood, sampled in a trial of the OX40 agonist ivuxolimab. These receptors originate from an adult with an advanced solid tumor such as melanoma, head and neck, liver or kidney cancer. Both conserved end residues are trimmed from each CDR3. Some rows mark clone size as missing; the rest say once, few, many or name a class of expanded clone.

clone size: .
J gene: TRBJ2-1
V gene: TRBV5-1
CDR3 protein: ASRGLAFVNEQF

clone size: .
J gene: TRBJ2-7
V gene: TRBV27
CDR3 protein: ASSLNSRLSYEQY

clone size: .
J gene: TRBJ2-7
V gene: TRBV18
CDR3 protein: ASSPLGQHYEQY

clone size: .
J gene: TRBJ2-1
V gene: TRBV5-1
CDR3 protein: ASSLAGGALNEQF

clone size: few
J gene: TRBJ2-2
V gene: TRBV10-1
CDR3 protein: ASRASGVPGELF

clone size: .
J gene: TRBJ2-7
V gene: TRBV21-1
CDR3 protein: ASSKWGRRGPYEQY

clone size: .
J gene: TRBJ1-3
V gene: TRBV5-1
CDR3 protein: ASRESGNTIY

clone size: .
J gene: TRBJ2-3
V gene: TRBV5-4
CDR3 protein: ASSFPGTGSDTQY

clone size: .
J gene: TRBJ1-4
V gene: TRBV15
CDR3 protein: ATSREGIGKLF

clone size: once
J gene: TRBJ2-3
V gene: TRBV9
CDR3 protein: ASSVGLAGSYTDTQY

clone size: .
J gene: TRBJ2-2
V gene: TRBV5-1
CDR3 protein: ASNDRGGNTGELF

clone size: .
J gene: TRBJ1-1
V gene: TRBV4-1
CDR3 protein: ASSQWFANTEAF

clone size: once
J gene: TRBJ2-7
V gene: TRBV29-1
CDR3 protein: SVGAGSYEQY

clone size: .
J gene: TRBJ2-7
V gene: TRBV25-1
CDR3 protein: ASSEVLNYEQY

clone size: .
J gene: TRBJ1-1
V gene: TRBV7-9
CDR3 protein: ASSLRQSKNPEAF

clone size: .
J gene: TRBJ1-2
V gene: TRBV28
CDR3 protein: ASSFRTGENYGYT

clone size: once
J gene: TRBJ1-4
V gene: TRBV7-8
CDR3 protein: ASSFDRGYNEKLF

clone size: .
J gene: TRBJ1-1
V gene: TRBV20-1
CDR3 protein: SGAGTSVAF

clone size: few
J gene: TRBJ2-3
V gene: TRBV5-6
CDR3 protein: ASIYSGHTDTQY

clone size: .
J gene: TRBJ2-7
V gene: TRBV29-1
CDR3 protein: SVGRKLGAYEQY

clone size: .
J gene: TRBJ2-1
V gene: TRBV2
CDR3 protein: ASNIGTGSYNEQF

clone size: .
J gene: TRBJ2-7
V gene: TRBV7-9
CDR3 protein: ASSLDFLGSSEQY

clone size: .
J gene: TRBJ2-2
V gene: TRBV19
CDR3 protein: ASRPGLAGGRGTGELF

clone size: few
J gene: TRBJ1-1
V gene: TRBV18
CDR3 protein: ASSPAGRKNTEAF

clone size: .
J gene: TRBJ2-2
V gene: TRBV18
CDR3 protein: ASSPLLAGELF

clone size: .
J gene: TRBJ1-5
V gene: TRBV6-4
CDR3 protein: ASSDGQGEYSNQPQH

clone size: .
J gene: TRBJ1-2
V gene: TRBV2
CDR3 protein: ASSWDGRGGYT

clone size: .
J gene: TRBJ2-6
V gene: TRBV5-1
CDR3 protein: ASSLVGSSGANVLT

clone size: once
J gene: TRBJ2-1
V gene: TRBV9
CDR3 protein: ASSPRQGTNSNEQF

clone size: .
J gene: TRBJ2-3
V gene: TRBV5-1
CDR3 protein: ASSLDLSTDTQY

clone size: .
J gene: TRBJ2-1
V gene: TRBV7-9
CDR3 protein: ASSYRSGGTYNEQF

clone size: .
J gene: TRBJ1-2
V gene: TRBV28
CDR3 protein: ASSLLGQGLDGYT